This TCR beta chain was identified in a study of OX40 agonist ivuxolimab in advanced cancers. About the investigation overall: The costimulatory receptor OX40 (CD134) was targeted by ivuxolimab, a fully human IgG2 agonistic monoclonal antibody. Of the roughly 54 dose-escalation patients, hepatocellular carcinoma was present in around 20, melanoma in around 15, renal cell carcinoma in 9 and head and neck cancer in 9. In the dose-escalation cohort, roughly four fifths of patients were male, and the mean age was approximately 60 years, with a range of 23 to 79. The purpose of peripheral TCRbeta sequencing was to test whether ivuxolimab changed TCR sequence diversity and led to clonal T-cell expansion. The paper describes the monotherapy dose-escalation part (N of about 54 patients) of the phase I trial of ivuxolimab. Intravenous ivuxolimab was administered to patients every 2 weeks at six dose levels: 0.01, 0.1, 0.3, 1.5, 3 and 10 mg/kg. Partial responses were achieved by three dose-escalation patients, of whom one had hepatocellular carcinoma and two had cutaneous melanoma. Prior anti-PD-1, anti-PD-L1 or anti-CTLA-4 therapy was permitted, and approximately 40% of dose-escalation patients had received checkpoint inhibitors. Results and caveats for the whole study, not just this receptor: In the 0.1-3.0 mg/kg groups, partial responders had among the lowest normalized peripheral clonal expansion, particularly in CD8+ T cells. On average, CD8+ T cells showed more expanded clones than CD4+ T cells after ivuxolimab. Low levels of normalized T-cell clonal expansion were also seen in some nonresponding patients. Clonal expansion of both CD4+ and CD8+ blood T cells was observed from baseline to week 6 at doses 0.1 to 3.0 mg/kg. Which antigens the clonally expanded peripheral T cells were specific for was not determined.

Trimming takes 1 base from V and 7 bases from J, and the germline ends sit 11 bases apart. CDR3 length: 14 amino acids, cysteine to phenylalanine. Of the read, only the CDR3 DNA is kept; its 42 bases are in frame from base 1. The germline V gene gives CDR1 as SGHAT and CDR2 as FQNNGV. Patients with a history of autoimmune disease or receiving systemic immunosuppression were excluded from the trial. In every dose cohort, peripheral blood was drawn for TCR sequencing at baseline, cycle 4 day 1, and cycle 7 day 1. The samples were taken from a phase I, first-in-human, multicenter, open-label dose-escalation trial of ivuxolimab. The trial enrolled adults with locally advanced or metastatic head and neck squamous cell, hepatocellular, melanoma or renal cell carcinoma. Before TCR sequencing, CD4+ T cells and CD8+ T cells from peripheral blood were sorted into separate populations. Genomic DNA was extracted from sorted cells for sequencing of the TCRbeta CDR3 region. The immunoSEQ Assay was used for sequencing of TCRbeta CDR3 regions. As stored in TCRdb, this immuneACCESS dataset retains in-frame rearrangements with V and J assigned. A fraction of the clones does not appear; measured against another copy, unresolved V genes explain less than half of the discrepancy, and the remainder lacks a known reason. The sample yields 50,000 to 75,000 clones; roughly 91% were counted once. The ten top clones hold under 0.5% of the sample.

Concerning this clone itself: Its recognized antigen is unknown. Base qualities are not recorded, but no much larger clone differs from it by a single base.

The clonotype originates from an adult with an advanced solid tumor such as melanoma, head and neck, liver or kidney cancer. Source: CD4+ or CD8+ T cells sorted from blood, taken in a trial of the OX40 agonist ivuxolimab. Here the chain combines TRBV11-2 and TRBJ2-4; the D gene is tentatively TRBD1 or TRBD2, each matching 5 bases. The CDR3 protein sequence reads: CASSLGQRANIQYF. The DNA sequence reads TGTGCCAGCAGCTTAGGACAGAGGGCGAACATTCAGTACTTC.